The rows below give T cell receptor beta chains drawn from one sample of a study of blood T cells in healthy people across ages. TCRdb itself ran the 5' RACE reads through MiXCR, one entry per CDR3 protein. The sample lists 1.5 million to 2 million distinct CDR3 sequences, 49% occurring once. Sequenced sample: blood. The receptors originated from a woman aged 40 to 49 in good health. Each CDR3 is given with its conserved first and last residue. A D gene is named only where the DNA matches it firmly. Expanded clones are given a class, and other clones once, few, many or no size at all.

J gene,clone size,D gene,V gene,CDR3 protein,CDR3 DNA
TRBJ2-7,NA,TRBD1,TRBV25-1,CASSEVGRGVTGSYEQYF,TGTGCCAGCAGTGAAGTTGGTCGGGGCGTGACAGGGTCCTACGAGCAGTACTTC
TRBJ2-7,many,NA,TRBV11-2,CASSLAREYEQYF,TGTGCCAGCAGCTTAGCCAGGGAATACGAGCAGTACTTC
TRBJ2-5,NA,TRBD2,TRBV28,CASSTLRRGVETQYF,TGTGCCAGCAGTACCCTCCGGCGGGGGGTTGAGACCCAGTACTTC
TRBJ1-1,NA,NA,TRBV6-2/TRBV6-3,CASSYPGSGSNTEAFF,TGTGCCAGCAGTTACCCGGGATCTGGATCGAACACTGAAGCTTTCTTT
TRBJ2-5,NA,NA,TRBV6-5,CATNPSGVSETQYF,TGTGCCACCAACCCCAGTGGGGTTTCGGAGACCCAGTACTTC
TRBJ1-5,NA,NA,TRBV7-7,CASSLGPNWPQHF,TGTGCTAGCAGCTTAGGGCCAAACTGGCCCCAGCATTTT
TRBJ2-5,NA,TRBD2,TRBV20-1,CSATPAGGNQETQYF,TGCAGTGCTACCCCAGCGGGGGGAAACCAAGAGACCCAGTACTTC
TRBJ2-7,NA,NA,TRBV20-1,CSARSGGGEQYF,TGCAGTGCTAGAAGTGGGGGTGGGGAGCAGTACTTC
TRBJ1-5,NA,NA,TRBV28,CASSLLAGNSNQPQHF,TGTGCCAGCAGTTTATTAGCGGGGAATAGCAATCAGCCCCAGCATTTT
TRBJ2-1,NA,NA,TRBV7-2,CASSLPILNEQFF,TGTGCCAGCAGCCTCCCGATCCTGAATGAGCAGTTCTTC
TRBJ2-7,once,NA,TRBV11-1,CASSFPAGSYSEQYF,TGTGCCAGCAGCTTTCCCGCAGGCTCCTACAGTGAGCAGTACTTC
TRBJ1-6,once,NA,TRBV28,CASSQSEYSPLHF,TGTGCCAGCAGCCAATCGGAGTATTCACCCCTCCACTTT
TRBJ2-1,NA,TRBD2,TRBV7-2,CASSLVGLAGVSSYNEQFF,TGTGCCAGCAGCTTAGTTGGACTAGCGGGGGTCAGCTCCTACAATGAGCAGTTCTTC
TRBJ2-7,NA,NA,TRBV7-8,CASSLVGGANEQYF,TGTGCCAGCAGCTTAGTTGGGGGGGCGAACGAGCAGTACTTC
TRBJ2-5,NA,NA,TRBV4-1,CASSSLQGGAYNEQYF,TGCGCCAGCAGCTCACTACAGGGTGGAGCCTACAATGAGCAGTACTTC
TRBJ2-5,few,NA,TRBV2,CASIPGAVETQYF,TGTGCCAGCATTCCGGGGGCGGTCGAGACCCAGTACTTC
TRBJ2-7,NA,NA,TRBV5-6,CASSPARGAAYEQYF,TGTGCCAGCAGCCCTGCGAGGGGCGCAGCCTACGAGCAGTACTTC